The present T cell receptor (beta chain) was sequenced within a study of CD8+ T cells in alopecia areata. Study-wide background: Treatment of the treated patients consisted of oral tofacitinib, 5 to 10 mg twice daily.

Germline values: CDR1 MGHDK, CDR2 SYGVNS. CDR3 length: 12 residues. V was shortened by 10 bases and J by 2 bases, with 11 bases between the two germline ends. Details on this clone: Its target is not known.

Treatment denoted: oral pan-JAK inhibitor, 5-10 mg twice daily. RNA extraction was followed by reverse transcription into cDNA, which acted as the sequencing template. Sequenced by immunoSEQ multiplex PCR; TCRdb stores in-frame clones only, minus some. The sample carries 80,000 or so clones, approximately 70% recorded once. Overall study findings and caveats: Any link of baseline CD8+ expansion to response, resting on one nonresponder, remains uncertain.

The chain combines TRBV25-1 with TRBJ1-1; D ambiguous. The sequence derives from a human donor with alopecia areata. The sequencing used CD8+ T cells sorted from blood, collected at week 24, from a patient treated with tofacitinib. CDR3 sequence (DNA): TGTGCCACCGGGGAGGTAAACACTGAAGCTTTCTTT. Amino acid sequence: CATGEVNTEAFF.